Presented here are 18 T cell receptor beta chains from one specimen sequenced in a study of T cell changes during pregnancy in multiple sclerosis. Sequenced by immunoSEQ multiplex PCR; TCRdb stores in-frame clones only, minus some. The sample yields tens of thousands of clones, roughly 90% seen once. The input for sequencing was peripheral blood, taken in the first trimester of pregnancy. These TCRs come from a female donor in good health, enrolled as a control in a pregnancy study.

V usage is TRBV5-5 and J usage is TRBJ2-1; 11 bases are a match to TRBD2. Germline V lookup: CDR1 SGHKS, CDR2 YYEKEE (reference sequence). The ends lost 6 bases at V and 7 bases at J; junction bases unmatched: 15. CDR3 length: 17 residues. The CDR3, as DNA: TGTGCCAGCACCCTCGGAGGGACTAGCGGCGCCTCAAATGAGCAGTTCTTC. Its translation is CASTLGGTSGASNEQFF. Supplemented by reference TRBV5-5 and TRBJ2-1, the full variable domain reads DAGVTQSPTHLIKTRGQQVTLRCSPISGHKSVSWYQQVLGQGPQFIFQYYEKEERGRGNFPDRFSARQFPNYSSELNVNALLLGDSALYLCASTLGGTSGASNEQFFGPGTRLTVL.

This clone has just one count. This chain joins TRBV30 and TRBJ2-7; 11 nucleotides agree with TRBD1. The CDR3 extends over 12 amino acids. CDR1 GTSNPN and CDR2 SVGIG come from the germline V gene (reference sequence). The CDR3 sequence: CARGTGGIEQYF. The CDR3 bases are TGTGCTCGCGGGACAGGGGGAATCGAGCAGTACTTC.

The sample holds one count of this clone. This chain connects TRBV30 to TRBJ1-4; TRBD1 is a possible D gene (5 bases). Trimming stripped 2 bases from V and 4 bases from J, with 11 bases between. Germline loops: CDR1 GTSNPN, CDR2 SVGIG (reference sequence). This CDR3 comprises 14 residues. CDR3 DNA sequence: TGTGCCTGGAGTTCCGGGGGTGGTAATGAAAAACTGTTTTTT. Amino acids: CAWSSGGGNEKLFF.

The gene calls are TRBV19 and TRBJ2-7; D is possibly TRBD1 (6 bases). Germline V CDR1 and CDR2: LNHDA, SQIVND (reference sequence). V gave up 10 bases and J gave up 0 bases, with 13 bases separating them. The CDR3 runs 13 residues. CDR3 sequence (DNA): TGTGCCACTGCCCCACAGGGCTCCTACGAGCAGTACTTC. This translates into CATAPQGSYEQYF.

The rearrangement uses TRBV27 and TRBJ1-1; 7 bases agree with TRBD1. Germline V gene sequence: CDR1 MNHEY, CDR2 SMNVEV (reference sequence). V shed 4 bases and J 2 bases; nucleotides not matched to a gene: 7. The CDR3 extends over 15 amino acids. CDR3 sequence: CASSSLDRVNTEAFF. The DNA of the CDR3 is TGTGCCAGCAGTTCTTTAGACAGGGTTAACACTGAAGCTTTCTTT.

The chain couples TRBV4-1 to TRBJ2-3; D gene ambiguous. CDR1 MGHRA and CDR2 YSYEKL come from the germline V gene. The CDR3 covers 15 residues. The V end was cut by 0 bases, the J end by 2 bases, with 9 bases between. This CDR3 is CASSQDASITDTQYF. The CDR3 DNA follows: TGCGCCAGCAGCCAAGATGCGTCCATCACAGATACGCAGTATTTT.

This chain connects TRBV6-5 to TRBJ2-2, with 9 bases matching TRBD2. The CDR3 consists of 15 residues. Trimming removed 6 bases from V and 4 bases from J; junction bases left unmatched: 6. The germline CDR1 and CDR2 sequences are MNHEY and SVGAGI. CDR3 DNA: TGTGCCAGCAGGTGGGGACTAGCAGGCACCGGGGAGCTGTTTTTT. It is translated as CASRWGLAGTGELFF.

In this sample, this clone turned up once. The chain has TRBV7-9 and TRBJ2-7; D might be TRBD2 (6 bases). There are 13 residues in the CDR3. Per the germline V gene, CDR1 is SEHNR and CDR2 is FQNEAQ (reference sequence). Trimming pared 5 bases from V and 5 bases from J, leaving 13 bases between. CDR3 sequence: CASSRVWGDEQYF. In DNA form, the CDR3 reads TGTGCCAGCAGCCGAGTATGGGGGGACGAGCAGTACTTC.

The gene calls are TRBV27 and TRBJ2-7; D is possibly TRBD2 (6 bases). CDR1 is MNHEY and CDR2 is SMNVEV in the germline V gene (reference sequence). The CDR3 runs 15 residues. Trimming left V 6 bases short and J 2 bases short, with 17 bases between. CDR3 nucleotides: TGTGCCAGCAGAATATCGGGGGTAGGGGCCTACGAGCAGTACTTC. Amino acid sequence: CASRISGVGAYEQYF.

The CDR3 bases are TGTGCCAGCAGCTTACCTCTCGGGACCAGGGGGGACCACTATGGCTACACCTTC. It yields the protein CASSLPLGTRGDHYGYTF. The genes are TRBV5-4 and TRBJ1-2; 7 bases match TRBD1. The CDR3 consists of 18 residues. V was clipped by 2 bases and J by 3 bases; unmatched bases: 16. CDR1 SGHNT and CDR2 YYREEE come from the germline V gene (reference sequence).

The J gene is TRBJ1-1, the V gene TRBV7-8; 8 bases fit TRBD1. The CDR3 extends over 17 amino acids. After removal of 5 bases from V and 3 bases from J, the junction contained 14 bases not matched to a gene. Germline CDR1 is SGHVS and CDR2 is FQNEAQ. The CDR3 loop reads CASSSDRGLTGDTEAFF. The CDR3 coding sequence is TGTGCCAGCAGCAGTGACAGGGGCCTCACGGGGGACACTGAAGCTTTCTTT.

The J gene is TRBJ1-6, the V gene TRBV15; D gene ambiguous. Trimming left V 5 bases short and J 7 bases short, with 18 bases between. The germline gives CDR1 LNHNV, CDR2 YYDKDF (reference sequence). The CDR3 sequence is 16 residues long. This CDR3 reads CATSPRDARLNSPLHF. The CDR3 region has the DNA TGTGCCACCAGCCCTAGAGACGCTCGTCTCAATTCACCCCTCCACTTT.

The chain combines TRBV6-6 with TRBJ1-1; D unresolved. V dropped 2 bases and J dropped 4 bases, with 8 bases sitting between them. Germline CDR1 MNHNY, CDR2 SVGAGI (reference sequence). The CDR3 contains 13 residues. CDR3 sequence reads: CASSYPRGTEAFF. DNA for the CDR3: TGTGCCAGCAGTTACCCCCGGGGCACTGAAGCTTTCTTT.

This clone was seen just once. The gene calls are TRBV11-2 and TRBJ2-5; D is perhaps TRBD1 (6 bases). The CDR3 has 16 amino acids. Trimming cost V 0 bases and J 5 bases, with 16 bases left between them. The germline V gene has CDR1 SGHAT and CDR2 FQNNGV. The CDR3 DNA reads TGTGCCAGCAGCTTAGACCCAGGGGAAGTTTTCGAGACCCAGTACTTC. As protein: CASSLDPGEVFETQYF.

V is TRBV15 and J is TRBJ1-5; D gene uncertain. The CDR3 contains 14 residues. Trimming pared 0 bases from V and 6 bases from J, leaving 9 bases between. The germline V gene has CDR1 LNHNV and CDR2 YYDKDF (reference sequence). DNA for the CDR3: TGTGCCACCAGCAGAGATCGACGGGTTCAGCCCCAGCATTTT. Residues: CATSRDRRVQPQHF.

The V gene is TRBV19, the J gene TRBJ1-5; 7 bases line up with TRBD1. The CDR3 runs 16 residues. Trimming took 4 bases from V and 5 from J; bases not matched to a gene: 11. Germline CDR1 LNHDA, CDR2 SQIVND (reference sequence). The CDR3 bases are TGTGCCAGTAGTAGGGCCGGGACAGCAGGACATCAGCCCCAGCATTTT. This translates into CASSRAGTAGHQPQHF.

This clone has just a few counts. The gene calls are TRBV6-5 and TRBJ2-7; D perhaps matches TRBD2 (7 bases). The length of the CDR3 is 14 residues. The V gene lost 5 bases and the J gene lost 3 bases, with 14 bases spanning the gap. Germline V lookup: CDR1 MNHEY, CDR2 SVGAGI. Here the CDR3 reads CASSHPGGHYEQYF. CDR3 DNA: TGTGCCAGCAGTCACCCCGGGGGGCACTACGAGCAGTACTTC.

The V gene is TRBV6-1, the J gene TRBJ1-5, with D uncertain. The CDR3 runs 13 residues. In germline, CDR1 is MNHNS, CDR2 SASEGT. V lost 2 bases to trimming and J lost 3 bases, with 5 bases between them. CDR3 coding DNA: TGTGCCAGCAGTGAATACTTCAATCAGCCCCAGCATTTT. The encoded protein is CASSEYFNQPQHF.